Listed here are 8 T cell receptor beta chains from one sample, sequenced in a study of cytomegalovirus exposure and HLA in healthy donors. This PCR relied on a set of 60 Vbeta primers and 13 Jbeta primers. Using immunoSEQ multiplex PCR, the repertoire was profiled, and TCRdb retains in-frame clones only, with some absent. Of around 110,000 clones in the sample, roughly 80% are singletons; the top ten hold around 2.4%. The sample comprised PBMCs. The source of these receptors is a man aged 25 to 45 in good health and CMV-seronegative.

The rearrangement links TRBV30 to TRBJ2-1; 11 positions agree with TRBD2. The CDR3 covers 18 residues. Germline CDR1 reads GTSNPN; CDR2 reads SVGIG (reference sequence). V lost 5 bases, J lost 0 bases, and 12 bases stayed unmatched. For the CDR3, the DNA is TGTGCCTGGGAGAGGTGGACTAGCGGGCCTAGCTCCTACAATGAGCAGTTCTTC. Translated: CAWERWTSGPSSYNEQFF.

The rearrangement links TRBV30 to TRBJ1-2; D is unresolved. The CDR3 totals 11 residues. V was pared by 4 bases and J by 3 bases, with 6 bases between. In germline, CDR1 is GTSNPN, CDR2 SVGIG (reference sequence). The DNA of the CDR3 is TGTGCCTGGACAGAGGACTATGGCTACACCTTC. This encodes CAWTEDYGYTF.

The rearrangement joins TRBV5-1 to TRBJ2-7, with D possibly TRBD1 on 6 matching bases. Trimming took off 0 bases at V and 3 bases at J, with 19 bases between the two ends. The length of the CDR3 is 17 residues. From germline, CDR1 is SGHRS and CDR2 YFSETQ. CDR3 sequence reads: CASSLGVWDTSIYEQYF. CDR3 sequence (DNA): TGCGCCAGCAGCTTGGGGGTATGGGACACCTCCATCTACGAGCAGTACTTC.

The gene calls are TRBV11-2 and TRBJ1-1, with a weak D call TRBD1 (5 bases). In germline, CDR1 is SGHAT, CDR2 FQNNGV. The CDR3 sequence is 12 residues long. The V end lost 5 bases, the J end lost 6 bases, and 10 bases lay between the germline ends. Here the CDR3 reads CASSRGLPEAFF. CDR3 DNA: TGTGCCAGCAGCAGGGGACTCCCTGAAGCTTTCTTT.

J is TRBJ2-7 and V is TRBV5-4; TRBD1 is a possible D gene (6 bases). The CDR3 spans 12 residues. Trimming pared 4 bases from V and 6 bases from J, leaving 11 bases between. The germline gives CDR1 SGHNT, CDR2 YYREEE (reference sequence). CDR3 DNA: TGTGCCAGCAGCCTGGACAGCGGCGAGCAGTACTTC. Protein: CASSLDSGEQYF.

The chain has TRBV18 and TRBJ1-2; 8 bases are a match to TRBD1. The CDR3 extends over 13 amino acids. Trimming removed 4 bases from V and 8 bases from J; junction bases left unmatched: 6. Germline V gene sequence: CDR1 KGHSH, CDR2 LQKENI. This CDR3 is CASSQGQEGGYTF. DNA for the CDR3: TGTGCCAGCTCACAGGGACAGGAAGGCGGCTACACCTTC.

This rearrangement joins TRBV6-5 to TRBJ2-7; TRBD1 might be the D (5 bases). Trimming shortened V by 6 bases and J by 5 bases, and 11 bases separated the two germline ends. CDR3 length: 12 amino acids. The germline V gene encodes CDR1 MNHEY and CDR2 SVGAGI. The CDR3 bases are TGTGCCAGCAGCCGACAGACCGACGAGCAGTACTTC. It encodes CASSRQTDEQYF.

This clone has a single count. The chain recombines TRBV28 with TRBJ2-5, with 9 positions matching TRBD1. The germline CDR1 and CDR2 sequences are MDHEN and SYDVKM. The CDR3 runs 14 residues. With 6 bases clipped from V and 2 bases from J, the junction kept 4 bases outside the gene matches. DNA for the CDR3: TGTGCCAGCAGCGGACAGGGGAGGCAAGAGACCCAGTACTTC. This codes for CASSGQGRQETQYF. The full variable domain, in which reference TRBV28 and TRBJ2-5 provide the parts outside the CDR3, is DVKVTQSSRYLVKRTGEKVFLECVQDMDHENMFWYRQDPGLGLRLIYFSYDVKMKEKGDIPEGYSVSREKKERFSLILESASTNQTSMYLCASSGQGRQETQYFGPGTRLLVL.